This T cell receptor (beta chain) was recorded in a study of T cells in Graves' hyperthyroidism and ophthalmopathy. Study overall: Specimen type is peripheral blood, collected at initial diagnosis prior to any treatment. The study's findings and limits: From stable hyperthyroidism, ophthalmopathy was separated by a 13 V-J model. Progression to ophthalmopathy was predicted a median of 6.5 months early.

More than 9.5 ml fresh peripheral blood yielded the PBMCs. Worth noting for this clonotype: What it binds is unknown.

Germline CDR1 is MGHDK and CDR2 is SYGVNS. The V segment lost 2 bases and the J segment 6 bases; nucleotides outside the gene matches: 15. There are 18 residues in the CDR3. The source material, RNA transcripts, was used to amplify TCR beta CDR3 regions. When the TCR CDR3 underwent first-round RT-PCR, the HTBI primer set was used. TCRdb reprocessed the multiplex PCR reads via MiXCR and lists one record per CDR3 protein. The sample lists about 600,000 distinct CDR3 sequences; 11% to 15% were seen once. The sequencing sample was made of blood. The receptor was derived from a woman between 18 and 29 years old with Graves' ophthalmopathy. The gene calls are TRBV25-1 and TRBJ2-2; TRBD2 matches 7 bases. The CDR3, as DNA: TGTGCCAGCAGTGAAGGTAAGCGGGACCGGTTTTTCTCCGGGGAGCTGTTTTTT. Residues: CASSEGKRDRFFSGELFF.